This T cell receptor (beta chain) was profiled in a study of CD8+CD57+ T cells in acquired aplastic anemia. Study-wide background: CD4+ and CD8+ cells, once sorted, gave DNA averaging about 3 ug.

Patients sequenced had flow cytometry evidence of CD8+CD57+ cell expansion. Patients had not yet gotten any therapy when their blood was taken for sampling. The CDR3 runs to 16 residues. With 5 bases clipped from V and 13 bases from J, the junction kept 19 bases outside the gene matches. The germline gives CDR1 SEHNR, CDR2 FQNEAQ (reference sequence). The TCR beta profiling, which covered VDJ combination and CDR3 sequence, was carried out using genomic DNA as the template. From the reads, TCRdb called clonotypes with MiXCR, one entry per CDR3 protein. Counted here are more than 250,000 distinct CDR3 sequences, roughly 82% occurring once; the ten biggest clones make up 35% to 50%.

The specimen was sorted CD4+, CD8+, or CD8+CD57+ T cells (not recorded which) from PBMCs. The chain combines TRBV7-9 with TRBJ2-1; 8 nucleotides align to TRBD2. This clonotype originated in a human donor with aplastic anemia. The CDR3 region is CASSGPAGDTEAFQFF. The CDR3 nucleotides are TGTGCCAGCAGCGGCCCAGCGGGGGACACTGAAGCTTTCCAGTTCTTC. Full variable domain (remainder filled in from reference TRBV7-9 and TRBJ2-1): DTGVSQNPRHKITKRGQNVTFRCDPISEHNRLYWYRQTLGQGPEFLTYFQNEAQLEKSRLLSDRFSAERPKGSFSTLEIQRTEQGDSAMYLCASSGPAGDTEAFQFFGPGTRLTVL.